Listed below are T cell receptor beta chains from one sample, sequenced in a study of blood T cells in healthy people across ages. MiXCR, applied by TCRdb to the 5' RACE reads, yields one record per CDR3 protein. Of fewer than 900,000 distinct CDR3 sequences listed, more than 40% are singletons. The source material was blood. These TCRs come from an older woman in good health. CDR3s include the opening cysteine and the closing phenylalanine or tryptophan. D genes are given only for firm matches. Some rows have no size entry. The others give once, few or many, or a class for an expanded clone.

V gene	J gene	clone size	CDR3 length	D gene	CDR3 protein	CDR3 DNA
TRBV20-1	TRBJ1-1	-	15	-	CSARDGGALRPEAFF	TGCAGTGCTAGAGATGGGGGGGCGTTAAGGCCTGAAGCTTTCTTT
TRBV5-1	TRBJ1-2	few	15	TRBD1	CASSTGTGGSDGYTF	TGCGCCAGCAGCACCGGGACAGGGGGTTCTGATGGCTACACCTTC
TRBV20-1	TRBJ2-3	few	16	-	CSARESRVIRTDTQYF	TGCAGTGCTAGAGAGTCCCGGGTTATACGGACAGATACGCAGTATTTT
TRBV5-1	TRBJ1-6	few	13	-	CASSKPPNSPLHF	TGCGCCAGCAGCAAACCTCCTAATTCACCCCTCCACTTT
TRBV2	TRBJ1-2	few	12	TRBD1	CASSDRVTGYTF	TGTGCCAGCAGCGACAGGGTAACTGGCTACACCTTC
TRBV5-1	TRBJ2-1	-	15	TRBD1	CASSTGTGDYNEQFF	TGCGCCAGCAGTACCGGGACAGGGGATTACAATGAGCAGTTCTTC
TRBV20-1	TRBJ2-7	many	15	TRBD2	CSAERASGSLNEQYF	TGCAGTGCTGAGCGGGCTAGCGGGAGTCTCAACGAGCAGTACTTC
TRBV7-6	TRBJ2-7	few	17	TRBD2	CASSLAGTSGGAYEQYF	TGTGCCAGCAGCTTAGCTGGGACTAGCGGGGGGGCATACGAGCAGTACTTC
TRBV14	TRBJ2-1	many	12	-	CASSQLLNEQFF	TGTGCCAGCAGCCAATTGTTGAATGAGCAGTTCTTC
TRBV6-5	TRBJ2-7	many	14	-	CASSYSRDNYEQYF	TGTGCCAGCAGTTACTCGAGGGACAACTACGAGCAGTACTTC
TRBV20-1	TRBJ1-1	many	13	-	CSAALWGRTEAFF	TGCAGTGCTGCCCTTTGGGGGAGGACTGAAGCTTTCTTT
TRBV12-3/TRBV12-4	TRBJ2-7	-	12	-	CASSWRADEQYF	TGTGCCAGCAGTTGGAGGGCCGACGAGCAGTATTTC
TRBV28	TRBJ1-4	-	17	-	CASSFFTDGATNEKLFF	TGTGCCAGCAGTTTTTTCACCGATGGGGCAACTAATGAAAAACTGTTTTTT
TRBV20-1	TRBJ2-3	-	14	-	CSARDWIATDTQYF	TGCAGTGCTAGAGATTGGATAGCCACAGATACGCAGTATTTT
TRBV7-8	TRBJ1-4	-	15	-	CASSLEDATNEKLFF	TGTGCCAGCAGCTTAGAAGACGCAACTAATGAAAAACTGTTTTTT
TRBV9	TRBJ2-1	-	15	TRBD2	CASSVSELAGVEQFF	TGTGCCAGCAGCGTAAGTGAACTAGCGGGGGTTGAGCAGTTCTTC
TRBV6-6	TRBJ2-7	-	16	-	CASSYARGRTSYEQYF	TGTGCCAGCAGTTACGCCAGGGGTCGCACATCCTACGAGCAGTACTTC
TRBV12-3/TRBV12-4	TRBJ2-3	-	15	-	CASSFMPGGTDTQYF	TGTGCCAGCAGTTTCATGCCAGGGGGCACAGATACGCAGTATTTT
TRBV7-9	TRBJ2-1	few	15	-	CASSTLWGSYNEQFF	TGTGCCAGCAGCACCCTATGGGGGTCCTACAATGAGCAGTTCTTC
TRBV27	TRBJ1-2	many	14	TRBD1	CASSLLGQGYGYTF	TGTGCCAGCAGCCTCCTTGGACAGGGCTATGGCTACACCTTC
TRBV6-5	TRBJ2-7	few	15	-	CASSYRQVGDYEQYF	TGTGCCAGCAGTTACAGGCAGGTGGGGGACTACGAGCAGTACTTC
TRBV6-2/TRBV6-3	TRBJ1-1	-	11	-	CASSYRFEAFF	TGTGCCAGCAGTTATCGGTTTGAAGCTTTCTTT
TRBV5-1	TRBJ1-4	-	16	TRBD1	CASSFGQGATNEKLFF	TGCGCCAGCAGTTTCGGACAGGGGGCAACTAATGAAAAACTGTTTTTT
TRBV3-1	TRBJ2-7	-	14	TRBD1	CASSQVWDSYEQYF	TGTGCCAGCAGCCAAGTATGGGACAGCTACGAGCAGTACTTC
TRBV11-3	TRBJ2-7	-	14	-	CASSSGVGAYEQYF	TGTGCCAGCAGCTCAGGGGTTGGGGCCTACGAGCAGTACTTC
TRBV5-1	TRBJ2-3	-	16	-	CASSLTLGASTDTQYF	TGCGCCAGCAGCTTGACACTAGGGGCTAGCACAGATACGCAGTATTTT
TRBV6-1	TRBJ2-1	few	14	TRBD2	CASSEAGLDRRQFF	TGTGCCAGCAGTGAAGCGGGACTAGACCGTCGGCAGTTCTTC
TRBV9	TRBJ2-3	once	12	-	CASSGSTDAQYF	TGTGCCAGCAGCGGGTCCACAGATGCGCAGTATTTT
TRBV28	TRBJ2-7	-	13	-	CAGGSGSTYEQYF	TGTGCCGGGGGGTCAGGGTCAACCTACGAGCAGTACTTC
TRBV5-4	TRBJ1-4	-	15	TRBD1	CASSLGETGYEKLFF	TGTGCCAGCAGCTTGGGGGAGACAGGGTACGAAAAACTGTTTTTT
TRBV29-1	TRBJ1-1	-	13	TRBD1	CSVQQGAPTEAFF	TGCAGCGTCCAGCAGGGGGCGCCGACTGAAGCTTTCTTT
TRBV6-2/TRBV6-3	TRBJ2-6	-	8	-	CASSDGTF	TGTGCCAGCAGTGATGGGACTTTC
TRBV6-4	TRBJ2-3	-	14	TRBD2	CASSWLAGGDTQYF	TGTGCCAGCAGTTGGCTAGCGGGGGGCGATACGCAGTATTTT
TRBV6-5	TRBJ1-1	-	13	-	CASSYGGNGEAFF	TGTGCCAGCAGTTATGGGGGAAACGGTGAAGCTTTCTTT
TRBV25-1	TRBJ1-2	-	12	-	CASSDYYYGYTF	TGTGCCAGCAGTGATTATTACTATGGCTACACCTTC
TRBV3-1	TRBJ1-3	few	15	-	CASSQDRGSGNTIYF	TGTGCCAGCAGCCAAGACAGAGGGTCCGGAAACACCATATATTTT
TRBV18	TRBJ2-4	-	15	TRBD1	CASSPPGQPYYIQYF	TGTGCCAGCTCACCCCCGGGACAGCCTTATTACATTCAGTACTTC
TRBV6-5	TRBJ2-1	many	15	-	CASSPRGLANNEQFF	TGTGCCAGCAGCCCACGGGGCTTAGCCAACAATGAGCAGTTCTTC
TRBV15	TRBJ2-7	-	17	-	CATSKLSREGAEYEQYF	TGTGCCACCAGCAAACTCAGCCGAGAAGGGGCTGAATACGAGCAGTACTTC
TRBV5-1	TRBJ1-5	-	15	TRBD1	CASSLGTGAREPQHF	TGCGCCAGCAGCTTGGGTACAGGGGCAAGGGAGCCCCAGCATTTT
TRBV29-1	TRBJ2-1	-	10	-	CSGSYNEQFF	TGCAGCGGCTCCTACAATGAGCAGTTCTTC
TRBV7-2	TRBJ2-5	many	15	TRBD2	CASSISGAFQETQYF	TGTGCCAGCAGCATAAGCGGGGCATTTCAAGAGACCCAGTACTTC
TRBV2	TRBJ1-2	-	14	-	CASSEAGTAYGYTF	TGTGCCAGCAGTGAAGCCGGGACGGCCTATGGCTACACCTTC
TRBV5-1	TRBJ1-4	few	16	-	CASSLAGGSSPEKLFF	TGCGCCAGCAGCTTGGCCGGAGGGTCTAGCCCGGAAAAACTGTTTTTT
TRBV9	TRBJ2-7	-	15	-	CASSVAPGGHYEQYF	TGTGCCAGCAGCGTAGCCCCCGGGGGCCACTACGAGCAGTACTTC
TRBV6-5	TRBJ2-6	few	16	TRBD1	CASKGQVISGANVLTF	TGTGCCAGCAAAGGACAGGTTATCTCTGGGGCCAACGTCCTGACTTTC
TRBV18	TRBJ2-1	-	14	-	CASSPRTNNNEQFF	TGTGCCAGCTCACCCCGGACTAACAACAATGAGCAGTTCTTC